This T cell receptor (beta chain) is from a study of regulatory T cells in long-lasting Graves disease. Regarding the study as a whole: New patients shared fewer public clonotypes (about 970) than persistent patients did (roughly 2,500). Patients whose Graves' disease persisted exhibited lower TCR diversity than those newly diagnosed.

iRepertoire HTBI primers and Arm-PCR of CDR3 regions built TCR beta libraries. Original processing notes: Spanning all samples, the identified segments comprised some 66 TRBV and more than 11 TRBJ. TCRdb called the multiplex PCR reads again in MiXCR, with one record for every CDR3 protein. The V and J calls shown here were made by TCRdb, not taken from the authors' results. The top ten clones hold approximately 17% of a sample with a few hundred thousand distinct CDR3 sequences, roughly 12% of them seen once. Time point given: newly diagnosed GD, antithyroid drugs for less than 3 months. Preparation of the TCR library used RNA extracted from PBMCs. Germline values: CDR1 MDHEN, CDR2 SYDVKM. There are 15 residues in the CDR3. The germline V and J ends were trimmed by 4 bases and 4 bases, with 17 bases remaining between them. This clonotype came up many times. Its antigen is as yet unknown. These records were also assigned to another study, of T cells in Graves' hyperthyroidism and ophthalmopathy.

V is TRBV28 and J is TRBJ2-7, with D possibly called TRBD1 or TRBD2 (5 bases each). The sample in question was peripheral blood mononuclear cells (PBMCs), obtained at new diagnosis, from a patient treated with antithyroid drugs. The TCR was taken from a woman between 18 and 29 years old with Graves disease. The CDR3 DNA is TGTGCCAGCAGTTACTACAGGTTTGGAGGATACGAGCAGTACTTC. Translation gives CASSYYRFGGYEQYF.